The rows below give T cell receptor beta chains drawn from one sample of a study of T cell responses to AZD1222 COVID-19 vaccine. The assay was immunoSEQ multiplex PCR, and TCRdb's table has in-frame clones only and misses some. Of 150,000 to 200,000 clones listed, more than 80% are singletons. Sequenced material: peripheral blood, taken 28 days after the second dose of the MenACWY control vaccine. These receptors were obtained from an adult who received the MenACWY meningococcal vaccine as a control. Each CDR3 is given with its conserved first and last residue. A D gene is named only where the DNA matches it firmly. Rows give clone size only sometimes, using once, few, many, or a class for an expanded clone.

v_call,d_call,j_call,clone_size,cdr3_nt,cdr3_aa
TRBV13,TRBD1,TRBJ1-5,-,TGTGCCAGCAGCTTAGGGAACAGGGGGCGGGGGCCCCAGCATTTT,CASSLGNRGRGPQHF
TRBV27,-,TRBJ1-1,-,TGTGCCAGCAGTTTCTCAGGGTGGGGTGAAGCTTTCTTT,CASSFSGWGEAFF
TRBV19,TRBD1,TRBJ1-2,-,TGTGCCAGTAGTATTTCCGGACAGGGGGCCAGCTATGGCTACACCTTC,CASSISGQGASYGYTF
TRBV30,TRBD1,TRBJ1-1,-,TGTGCCTGGAGTGCGGGACAGGGGGACACTGAAGCTTTCTTT,CAWSAGQGDTEAFF
TRBV14,-,TRBJ1-2,-,TGTGCCAGCAGCCAAGGAACGGCCGCCTATGGCTACACCTTC,CASSQGTAAYGYTF
TRBV27,-,TRBJ1-1,-,TGTGCCAGCAGTTTATGGACGAACACTGAAGCTTTCTTT,CASSLWTNTEAFF
TRBV30,TRBD1,TRBJ1-1,-,TGTGCCTGGAGTAGGTCGACAGGGAGTCCAATAGTGAACACTGAAGCTTTCTTT,CAWSRSTGSPIVNTEAFF
TRBV13,-,TRBJ2-6,-,TGTGCCAGCAGCTTAGATGGGGCCAACGTCCTGACTTTC,CASSLDGANVLTF
TRBV7-9,-,TRBJ1-1,-,TGTGCCAGCAGCTTGCCGGGGCCAAGCACTGAAGCTTTCTTT,CASSLPGPSTEAFF
TRBV7-3,TRBD1,TRBJ2-3,-,TGTGCCAGCAGCCAGACAGGGGGCAGAGATACGCAGTATTTT,CASSQTGGRDTQYF
TRBV12-3/TRBV12-4,-,TRBJ2-7,-,TGTGCCAGCAGTCTCCGACCCTCCTACGAGCAGTACTTC,CASSLRPSYEQYF
TRBV5-1,TRBD2,TRBJ2-2,-,TGCGCCAGCAGCCTCGGACTAGCGCTCCAGGGGGAGCTGTTTTTT,CASSLGLALQGELFF
TRBV2,-,TRBJ1-2,-,TGTGCCAGCAGGGACACCAGCTATGGCTACACCTTC,CASRDTSYGYTF
TRBV5-4,TRBD1,TRBJ1-1,-,TGTGCCAGCAGCCTGGGACAGGGCCCTGAAGCTTTCTTT,CASSLGQGPEAFF
TRBV4-3,-,TRBJ1-4,-,TGCGCCAGCAGCCAAAGGGGCGGAGTGGATGGGGAAAAACTGTTTTTT,CASSQRGGVDGEKLFF
TRBV19,-,TRBJ2-2,-,TGTGCCAGTAGTATCGAAGGCGGACAGACCTACGGGGAGCTGTTTTTT,CASSIEGGQTYGELFF
TRBV9,TRBD1,TRBJ1-1,-,TGTGCCAGCAGCGTAGTAGGGGGCGGGAAAGCTTTCTTT,CASSVVGGGKAFF
TRBV7-6,-,TRBJ2-1,-,TGTGCCAGCAGCCCGGGACCCCAGTCCTACAATGAGCAGTTCTTC,CASSPGPQSYNEQFF
TRBV7-3,TRBD2,TRBJ2-2,-,TGTGCCAGCAGCTTAGCGGGGGCCGGGGAGCTGTTTTTT,CASSLAGAGELFF
TRBV20-1,-,TRBJ1-4,-,TGCAGTGTGGTGAGTGGTGAAAAACTGTTTTTT,CSVVSGEKLFF
TRBV19,-,TRBJ2-7,-,TGTGCCAGTAGCAGAAGAGGCTACGAGCAGTACTTC,CASSRRGYEQYF
TRBV12-5,TRBD1,TRBJ1-4,-,TGTGCTAGTGGTAAGACAGGGACGGAACTGTTTTTT,CASGKTGTELFF
TRBV4-3,TRBD2,TRBJ2-3,-,TGCGCCAGCAGCCAAGAGAGGGCAGCGGGAGAGTTGGCAGATACGCAGTATTTT,CASSQERAAGELADTQYF
TRBV5-1,-,TRBJ1-4,-,TGCGCCAGCAGCTTGGGGCAGGGTGGTGAAAAACTGTTTTTT,CASSLGQGGEKLFF
TRBV13,TRBD1,TRBJ1-4,-,TGTGCCAGCAGATACGGGACAGGGGATGAAAAACTGTTTTTT,CASRYGTGDEKLFF
TRBV6-2/TRBV6-3,-,TRBJ2-7,-,TGTGCCAGCAGTTACGGGGAAGGCGAGCAGTACTTC,CASSYGEGEQYF
TRBV11-2,TRBD2,TRBJ2-3,-,TGTGCCAGCAGCTTAGAGCGAGGACTAGCGGGAGTCGGGGGCACAGATACGCAGTATTTT,CASSLERGLAGVGGTDTQYF
TRBV20-1,-,TRBJ2-2,-,TGCAGTGCCAGGAGGACCGGGGAGCTGTTTTTT,CSARRTGELFF
TRBV27,TRBD2,TRBJ2-3,-,TGTGCCAGCAGTTTCGTGACTAGCGGGAGGGCCCCAGATACGCAGTATTTT,CASSFVTSGRAPDTQYF
TRBV27,-,TRBJ1-1,-,TGTGCCAGCAGTTTCAGCAGCGCCCTGACCATGAACACTGAAGCTTTCTTT,CASSFSSALTMNTEAFF
TRBV7-2,TRBD1,TRBJ1-3,-,TGTGCCAGCAGCCCAAGGACAGGCCCCGGAAACACCATATATTTT,CASSPRTGPGNTIYF
TRBV9,-,TRBJ2-7,-,TGTGCCAGCAGCGTAGCGGTTTTCTCCTACGAGCAGTACTTC,CASSVAVFSYEQYF
TRBV6-2/TRBV6-3,-,TRBJ2-3,-,TGTGCCAGCAGTCAACCCAGCGGGACAGATACGCAGTATTTT,CASSQPSGTDTQYF
TRBV7-3,TRBD1,TRBJ2-7,-,TGTGCCAGCAGCCCGACAGGGGCATCCTCGGAGCAGTACTTC,CASSPTGASSEQYF
TRBV3-1/TRBV3-2,-,TRBJ2-5,-,TGTGCCAGCAGCCAACCTCTAGGAGGAGAGACCCAGTACTTC,CASSQPLGGETQYF
TRBV19,-,TRBJ2-7,-,TGTGCCAGTAGTGGATGGGGGAGCTCCTACGAGCAGTACTTC,CASSGWGSSYEQYF
TRBV5-6,-,TRBJ1-2,-,TGTGCCAGCAACCCTTGGGGCTATGGCTACACCTTC,CASNPWGYGYTF
TRBV11-2,TRBD1,TRBJ1-1,-,TGTGCCAGCAGCCGATCCGCCGGACAGGGGACTGAAGCTTTCTTT,CASSRSAGQGTEAFF
TRBV6-6,TRBD2,TRBJ2-1,-,TGTGCCAGCAACGAAGCGGGAGTCAATGAGCAGTTCTTC,CASNEAGVNEQFF
TRBV29-1,-,TRBJ1-1,-,TGCAGCGTTGAAGGGGTTGGCGGGAACACTGAAGCTTTCTTT,CSVEGVGGNTEAFF
TRBV19,TRBD1,TRBJ2-1,-,TGTGCCAGTAGCACGGGACAGGGGGAAACAAAGCAGTTCTTC,CASSTGQGETKQFF
TRBV28,-,TRBJ1-1,-,TGTGCCAGCACGACCCCCGGGGCCCTGAACACTGAAGCTTTCTTT,CASTTPGALNTEAFF
TRBV10-3,TRBD1,TRBJ1-2,once,TGTGCCATCAGTGGGACAGGGGGTAAAATTCCGGCTAACTATGGCTACACCTTC,CAISGTGGKIPANYGYTF
TRBV2,-,TRBJ2-1,few,TGTGCCAGCCTGGGACTCTACAATGAGCAGTTCTTC,CASLGLYNEQFF
TRBV6-1,-,TRBJ2-7,-,TGTGCCAGCAGTGACACCGCCTACGAGCAGTACTTC,CASSDTAYEQYF
TRBV25-1,-,TRBJ1-4,-,TGTGCCAGCAACGCGGGACCGAGGGGAGAAAAACTGTTTTTT,CASNAGPRGEKLFF